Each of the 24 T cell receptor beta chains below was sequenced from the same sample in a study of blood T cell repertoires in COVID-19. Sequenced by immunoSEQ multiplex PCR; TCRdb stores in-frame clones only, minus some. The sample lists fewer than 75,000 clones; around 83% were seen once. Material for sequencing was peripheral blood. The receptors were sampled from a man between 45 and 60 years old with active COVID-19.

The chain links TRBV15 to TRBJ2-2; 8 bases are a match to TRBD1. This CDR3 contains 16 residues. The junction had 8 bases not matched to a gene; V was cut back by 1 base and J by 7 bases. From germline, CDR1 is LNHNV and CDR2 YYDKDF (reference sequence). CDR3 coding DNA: TGTGCCACCAGCAGAGTTGGACAGGGAATGGTCGGGGAGCTGTTTTTT. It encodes CATSRVGQGMVGELFF.

The CDR3 sequence is CASSVRRSGTSSTNTQYF. DNA for the CDR3: TGTGCCAGCAGTGTCCGGCGCTCCGGGACTTCATCGACTAATACGCAGTATTTT. This sequence joins TRBV2 and TRBJ2-3; tentatively, D is TRBD2 (6 bases). Germline CDR1 is SNHLY and CDR2 is FYNNEI. This CDR3 is 18 amino acids long. V gave up 4 bases and J gave up 7 bases, with 27 bases separating them.

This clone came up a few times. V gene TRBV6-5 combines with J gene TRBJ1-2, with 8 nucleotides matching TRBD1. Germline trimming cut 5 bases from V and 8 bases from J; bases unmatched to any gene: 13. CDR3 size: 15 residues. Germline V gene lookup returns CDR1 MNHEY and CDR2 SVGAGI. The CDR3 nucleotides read TGTGCCAGCAGTCGGACAGGGCCGCCTAGCAAAGGCTACACCTTC. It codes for CASSRTGPPSKGYTF.

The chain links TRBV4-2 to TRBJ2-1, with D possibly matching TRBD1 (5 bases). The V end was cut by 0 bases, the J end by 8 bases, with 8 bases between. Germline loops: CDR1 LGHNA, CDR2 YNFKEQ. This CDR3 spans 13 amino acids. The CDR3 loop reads CASSQDLRDEQFF. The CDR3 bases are TGTGCCAGCAGCCAAGATCTCAGGGATGAGCAGTTCTTC.

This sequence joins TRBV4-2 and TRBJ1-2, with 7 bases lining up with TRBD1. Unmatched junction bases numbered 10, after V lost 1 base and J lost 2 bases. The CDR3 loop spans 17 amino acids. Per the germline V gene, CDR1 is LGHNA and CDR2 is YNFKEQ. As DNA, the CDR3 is TGTGCCAGCAGCCAAGCCCAGGGACAGTTATTAAACTATGGCTACACCTTC. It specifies CASSQAQGQLLNYGYTF.

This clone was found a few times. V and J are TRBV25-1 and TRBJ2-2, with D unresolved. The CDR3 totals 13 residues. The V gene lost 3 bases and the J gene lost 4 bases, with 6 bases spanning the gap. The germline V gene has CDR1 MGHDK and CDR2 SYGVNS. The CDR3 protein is CASSEVGTGELFF. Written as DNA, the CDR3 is TGTGCCAGCAGTGAGGTCGGCACCGGGGAGCTGTTTTTT.

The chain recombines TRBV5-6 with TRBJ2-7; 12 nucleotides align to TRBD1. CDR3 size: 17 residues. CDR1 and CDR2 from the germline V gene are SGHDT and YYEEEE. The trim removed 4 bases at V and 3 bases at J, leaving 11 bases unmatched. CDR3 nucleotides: TGTGCCAGCAGCATCCGGGACAGGGGGCGTTTTGGCTACGAGCAGTACGTC. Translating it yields CASSIRDRGRFGYEQYV.

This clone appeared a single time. This CDR3 is CASNEPGQSFTEAFF. In DNA, the CDR3 is TGTGCCAGTAATGAGCCGGGACAAAGCTTTACTGAAGCTTTCTTT. This rearrangement joins TRBV19 to TRBJ1-1, with D possibly being TRBD1 (6 bases). Trimming stripped 7 bases from V and 5 bases from J, with 20 bases between. Per the germline V gene, CDR1 is LNHDA and CDR2 is SQIVND (reference sequence). This CDR3 contains 15 residues.

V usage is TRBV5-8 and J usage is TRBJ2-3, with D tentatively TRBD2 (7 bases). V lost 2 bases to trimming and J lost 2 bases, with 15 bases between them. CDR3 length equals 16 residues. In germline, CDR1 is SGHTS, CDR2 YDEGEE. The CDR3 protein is CASSFPGGPSTDTQYF. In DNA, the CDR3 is TGTGCCAGCAGCTTCCCGGGGGGCCCCTCCACAGATACGCAGTATTTT.

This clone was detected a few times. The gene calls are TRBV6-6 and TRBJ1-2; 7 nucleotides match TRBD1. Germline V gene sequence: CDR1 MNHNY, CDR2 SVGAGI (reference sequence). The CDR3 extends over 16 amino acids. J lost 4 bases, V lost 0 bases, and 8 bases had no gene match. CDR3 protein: CASSYSIGGTVYGYTF. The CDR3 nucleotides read TGTGCCAGCAGTTACTCGATAGGGGGCACGGTCTATGGCTACACCTTC.

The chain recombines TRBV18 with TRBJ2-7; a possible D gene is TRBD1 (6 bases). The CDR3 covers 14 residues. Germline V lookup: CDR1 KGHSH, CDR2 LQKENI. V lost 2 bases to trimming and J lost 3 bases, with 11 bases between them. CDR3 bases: TGTGCCAGCTCACCAAGAAACAGGGACTACGAGCAGTACTTC. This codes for CASSPRNRDYEQYF.

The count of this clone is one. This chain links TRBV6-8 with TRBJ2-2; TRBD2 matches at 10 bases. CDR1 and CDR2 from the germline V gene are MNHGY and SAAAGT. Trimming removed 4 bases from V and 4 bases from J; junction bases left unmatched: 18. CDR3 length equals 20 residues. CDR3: CASSCPDREGLALGTGELFF. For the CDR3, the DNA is TGTGCCAGCAGTTGCCCGGACAGGGAGGGACTAGCGCTTGGCACCGGGGAGCTGTTTTTT.

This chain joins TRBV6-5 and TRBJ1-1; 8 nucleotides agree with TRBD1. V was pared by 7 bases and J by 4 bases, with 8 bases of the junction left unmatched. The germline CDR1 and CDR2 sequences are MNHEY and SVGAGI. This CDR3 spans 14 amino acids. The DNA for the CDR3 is TGTGCCAGCAATCCTGACAGGGGTGGCACTGAAGCTTTCTTT. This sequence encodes CASNPDRGGTEAFF.

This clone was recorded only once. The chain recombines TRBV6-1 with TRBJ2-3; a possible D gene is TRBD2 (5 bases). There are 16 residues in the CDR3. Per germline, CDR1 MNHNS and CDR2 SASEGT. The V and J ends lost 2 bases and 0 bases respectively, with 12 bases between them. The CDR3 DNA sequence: TGTGCCAGCAGTGAATCAGCTAGCCCTAGCACAGATACGCAGTATTTT. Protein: CASSESASPSTDTQYF.

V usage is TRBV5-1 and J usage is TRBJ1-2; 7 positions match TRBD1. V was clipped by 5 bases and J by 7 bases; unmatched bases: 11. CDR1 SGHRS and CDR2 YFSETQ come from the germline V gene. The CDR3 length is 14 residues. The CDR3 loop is CASSSLTGSRGYTF. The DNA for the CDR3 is TGCGCCAGCAGTTCCCTGACAGGGAGTCGTGGCTACACCTTC.

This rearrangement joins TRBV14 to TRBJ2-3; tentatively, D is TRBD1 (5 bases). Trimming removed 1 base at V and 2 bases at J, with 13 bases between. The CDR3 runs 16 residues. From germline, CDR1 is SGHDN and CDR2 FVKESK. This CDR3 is CASSQGDRGLTDTQYF. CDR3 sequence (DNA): TGTGCCAGCAGCCAAGGGGATAGGGGCCTCACAGATACGCAGTATTTT. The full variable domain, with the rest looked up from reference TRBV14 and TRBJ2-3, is EAGVTQFPSHSVIEKGQTVTLRCDPISGHDNLYWYRRVMGKEIKFLLHFVKESKQDESGMPNNRFLAERTGGTYSTLKVQPAELEDSGVYFCASSQGDRGLTDTQYFGPGTRLTVL.

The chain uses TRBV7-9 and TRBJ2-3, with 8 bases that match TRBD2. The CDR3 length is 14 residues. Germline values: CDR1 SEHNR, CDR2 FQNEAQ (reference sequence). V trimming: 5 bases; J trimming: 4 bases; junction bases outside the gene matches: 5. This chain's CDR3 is CASSPRTSSDTQYF. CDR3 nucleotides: TGTGCCAGCAGCCCCCGGACTAGCTCAGATACGCAGTATTTT.

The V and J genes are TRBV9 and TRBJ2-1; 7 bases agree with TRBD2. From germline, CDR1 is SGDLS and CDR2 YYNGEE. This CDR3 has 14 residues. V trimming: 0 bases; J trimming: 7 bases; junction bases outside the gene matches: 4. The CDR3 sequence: CASSVVGGTNEQFF. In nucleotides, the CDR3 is TGTGCCAGCAGCGTAGTGGGGGGGACGAATGAGCAGTTCTTC.

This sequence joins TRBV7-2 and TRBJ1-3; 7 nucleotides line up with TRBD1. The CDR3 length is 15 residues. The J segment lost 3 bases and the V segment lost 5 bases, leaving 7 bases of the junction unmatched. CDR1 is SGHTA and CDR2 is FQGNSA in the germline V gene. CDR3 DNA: TGTGCCAGCAGCCTACAGGGGCAAGTTGGAAACACCATATATTTT. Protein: CASSLQGQVGNTIYF.

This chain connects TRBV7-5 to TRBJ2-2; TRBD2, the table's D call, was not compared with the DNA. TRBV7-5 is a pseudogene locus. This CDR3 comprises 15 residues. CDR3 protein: CAIHGGSRNTGELFF. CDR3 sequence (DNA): TGTGCTATCCACGGCGGTAGTAGAAACACCGGGGAGCTGTTTTTT.

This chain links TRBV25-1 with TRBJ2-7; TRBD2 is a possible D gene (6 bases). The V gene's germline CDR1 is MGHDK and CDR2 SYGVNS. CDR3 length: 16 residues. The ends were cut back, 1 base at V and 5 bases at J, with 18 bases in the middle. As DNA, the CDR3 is TGTGCCAGCAGTGAATCCGGGGCGGGGTTTAAAGACGAGCAGTACGTC. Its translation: CASSESGAGFKDEQYV.

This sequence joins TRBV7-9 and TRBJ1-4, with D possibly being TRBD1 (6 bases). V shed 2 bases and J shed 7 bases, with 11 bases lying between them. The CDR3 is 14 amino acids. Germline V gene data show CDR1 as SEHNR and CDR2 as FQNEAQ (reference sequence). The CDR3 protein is CASSLPGAGEKLFF. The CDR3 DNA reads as TGTGCCAGCAGCTTACCAGGGGCAGGTGAAAAACTGTTTTTT.

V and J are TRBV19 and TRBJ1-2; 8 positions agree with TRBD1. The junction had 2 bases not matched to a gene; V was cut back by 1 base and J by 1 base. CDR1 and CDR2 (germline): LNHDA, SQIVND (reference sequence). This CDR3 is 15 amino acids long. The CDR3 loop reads CASSIGQGHNYGYTF. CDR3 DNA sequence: TGTGCCAGTAGTATAGGACAGGGGCATAACTATGGCTACACCTTC.

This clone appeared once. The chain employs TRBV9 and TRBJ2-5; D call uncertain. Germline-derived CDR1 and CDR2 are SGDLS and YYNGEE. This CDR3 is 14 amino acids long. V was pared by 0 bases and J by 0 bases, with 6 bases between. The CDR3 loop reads CASSVGQYQETQYF. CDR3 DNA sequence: TGTGCCAGCAGCGTAGGACAATACCAAGAGACCCAGTACTTC.